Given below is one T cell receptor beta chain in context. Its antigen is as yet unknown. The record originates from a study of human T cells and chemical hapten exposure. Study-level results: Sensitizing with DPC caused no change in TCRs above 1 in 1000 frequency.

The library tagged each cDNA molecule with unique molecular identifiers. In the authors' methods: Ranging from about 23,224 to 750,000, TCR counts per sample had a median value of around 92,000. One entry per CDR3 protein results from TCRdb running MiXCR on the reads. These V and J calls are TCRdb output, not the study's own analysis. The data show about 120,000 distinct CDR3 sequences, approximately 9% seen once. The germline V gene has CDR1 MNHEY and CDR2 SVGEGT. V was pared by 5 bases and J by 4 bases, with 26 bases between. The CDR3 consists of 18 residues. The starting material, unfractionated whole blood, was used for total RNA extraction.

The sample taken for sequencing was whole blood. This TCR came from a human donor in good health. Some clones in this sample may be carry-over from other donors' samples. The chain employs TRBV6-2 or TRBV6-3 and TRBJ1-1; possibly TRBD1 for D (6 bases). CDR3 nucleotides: TGTGCCAGCAGTCACACCAGAATTAGACAGGTAGACGGCACTGAAGCTTTCTTT. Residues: CASSHTRIRQVDGTEAFF.